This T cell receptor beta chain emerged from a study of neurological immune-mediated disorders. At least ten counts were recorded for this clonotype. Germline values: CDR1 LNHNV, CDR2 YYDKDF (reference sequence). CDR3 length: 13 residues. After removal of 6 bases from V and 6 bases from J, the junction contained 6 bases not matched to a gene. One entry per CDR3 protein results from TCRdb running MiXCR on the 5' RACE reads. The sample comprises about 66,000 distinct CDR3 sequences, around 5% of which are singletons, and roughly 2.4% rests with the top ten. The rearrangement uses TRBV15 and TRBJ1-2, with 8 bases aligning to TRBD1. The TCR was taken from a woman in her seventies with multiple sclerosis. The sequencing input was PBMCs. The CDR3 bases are TGTGCCACCAGACTGACAGGGGTGGATGGCTACACCTTC. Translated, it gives CATRLTGVDGYTF.